The rows below give T cell receptor beta chains drawn from one sample of a study of spatial heterogeneity in lung cancer. Each CDR3 protein is one row after TCRdb ran MiXCR on the 5' RACE reads. In the table there are roughly 120,000 distinct CDR3 sequences, 12% of which are singletons. Sequencing was performed on PBMCs, taken at follow-up. These TCRs come from a male donor with early-stage non-small cell lung cancer. Both conserved end residues are part of each CDR3. The D gene is left open where the match is weak. The size field is filled for only some rows; it gives once, few, many or a size class.

>TRBJ1-1|NA|few|TRBV20-1
CSALRTRNTEAFF
TGCAGTGCCCTCCGGACACGGAACACTGAAGCTTTCTTT
>TRBJ1-6|NA|few|TRBV28
CASNTRSYNSPLHF
TGTGCCAGCAACACCCGCTCCTATAATTCACCCCTCCACTTT
>TRBJ2-1|TRBD1|few|TRBV12-3/TRBV12-4
CASSLGGQGHNEQFF
TGTGCCAGCAGTTTGGGGGGACAGGGACACAATGAGCAGTTCTTC
>TRBJ2-7|NA|NA|TRBV5-4
CASSLIEGTLYEQYF
TGTGCCAGCAGCTTGATCGAGGGGACTCTCTACGAGCAGTACTTC
>TRBJ1-5|NA|NA|TRBV19
CASSIQTDNQPQHF
TGTGCCAGTAGTATTCAGACGGACAATCAGCCCCAGCATTTT
>TRBJ1-1|TRBD1|few|TRBV7-8
CASSPRDRTKTAFF
TGTGCCAGCAGCCCCCGGGACAGGACTAAAACGGCTTTCTTT
>TRBJ1-2|NA|NA|TRBV6-5
CASSYHSGEHGYTF
TGTGCCAGCAGTTACCATTCAGGGGAGCATGGCTACACCTTC
>TRBJ2-7|NA|few|TRBV7-9
CASSLGPGNEQYF
TGTGCCAGCAGCCTGGGCCCGGGGAACGAGCAGTACTTC
>TRBJ2-1|TRBD2|NA|TRBV11-2
CASSLVAGKWNEQFF
TGTGCCAGCAGCTTAGTAGCGGGGAAGTGGAATGAGCAGTTCTTC
>TRBJ1-6|NA|few|TRBV20-1
CSARRLSSYNSPLHF
TGCAGTGCTAGAAGGCTGAGCTCCTATAATTCACCCCTCCACTTT
>TRBJ1-3|NA|many|TRBV5-1
CASSLNGGSSGNTIYF
TGCGCCAGCAGCTTGAATGGCGGCAGCTCTGGAAACACCATATATTTT
>TRBJ2-5|NA|few|TRBV2
CASSVLGKETQYF
TGTGCCAGCAGTGTCCTGGGCAAAGAGACCCAGTACTTC
>TRBJ2-7|TRBD2|few|TRBV6-5
CASTGLAGGAEQYF
TGTGCCAGCACGGGACTAGCGGGGGGGGCCGAGCAGTACTTC
>TRBJ1-1|NA|few|TRBV15
CATRQGTEAFF
TGTGCCACCAGGCAGGGGACTGAAGCTTTCTTT
>TRBJ2-7|NA|few|TRBV27
CASSGQGGYEQYF
TGTGCCAGCAGTGGTCAGGGAGGCTACGAGCAGTACTTC
>TRBJ1-1|NA|many|TRBV5-5
CASSPGAGQSIEAFF
TGTGCCAGCAGCCCCGGGGCCGGACAGTCAATAGAAGCTTTCTTT
>TRBJ2-3|NA|few|TRBV7-8
CASTQTRDTDTQYF
TGTGCCAGCACCCAGACTAGAGATACAGATACGCAGTATTTT
>TRBJ2-3|NA|many|TRBV5-1
CASGGATSTDTQYF
TGCGCCAGCGGGGGGGCTACTAGCACAGATACGCAGTATTTT
>TRBJ2-6|TRBD2|NA|TRBV4-2
CASSHDRLASGANVLTF
TGTGCCAGCAGCCATGATAGACTAGCATCTGGGGCCAACGTCCTGACTTTC
>TRBJ1-2|TRBD1|NA|TRBV5-1
CASSFGQETNYGYTF
TGCGCCAGCAGCTTCGGACAGGAGACTAACTATGGCTACACCTTC
>TRBJ1-1|NA|many|TRBV14
CASSHVSGIAEAFF
TGTGCCAGCAGCCATGTCTCAGGGATAGCCGAAGCTTTCTTT
>TRBJ2-3|TRBD1|few|TRBV18
CASSPQVQGAGDTQYF
TGTGCCAGCTCACCACAGGTACAGGGGGCCGGAGATACGCAGTATTTT
>TRBJ1-2|NA|many|TRBV11-2
CASSPNYGYTF
TGTGCCAGCAGCCCTAACTATGGCTACACCTTC
>TRBJ2-3|TRBD1|few|TRBV9
CASSTAHQGGTDTQYF
TGTGCCAGCAGCACCGCCCATCAGGGGGGCACAGATACGCAGTATTTT
>TRBJ1-6|NA|NA|TRBV6-5
CASSYSLAGSTSPLHF
TGTGCCAGCAGTTACTCGTTGGCGGGGAGCACTTCACCCCTCCACTTT
>TRBJ2-7|NA|NA|TRBV5-1
CASSLPGQDEQYF
TGCGCCAGCAGCTTGCCAGGGCAGGACGAGCAGTACTTC
>TRBJ2-3|NA|few|TRBV9
CASSVANTGDTRYF
TGTGCCAGCAGCGTAGCCAATACGGGCGATACGCGGTATTTT
>TRBJ2-3|NA|many|TRBV6-5
CASSYRRTESDTQYF
TGTGCCAGCAGTTACCGTCGGACAGAATCAGATACGCAGTATTTT
>TRBJ1-5|TRBD1|few|TRBV5-1
CASSPATGGSNQPQHF
TGCGCCAGCAGCCCCGCAACAGGGGGAAGCAATCAGCCCCAGCATTTT
>TRBJ2-3|TRBD2|many|TRBV29-1
CSVDGLAGAHPQYF
TGCAGCGTTGACGGCCTAGCGGGGGCGCATCCGCAGTATTTT
>TRBJ2-1|NA|few|TRBV3-1
CASSLFINNEQFF
TGTGCCAGCAGCCTCTTCATAAACAATGAGCAGTTCTTC
>TRBJ2-7|NA|NA|TRBV20-1
CSAIPFGRGSYEQYF
TGCAGTGCTATTCCCTTCGGGCGGGGATCCTACGAGCAGTACTTC
>TRBJ1-2|NA|few|TRBV24-1
CATSDYREYGYTF
TGTGCCACCAGTGATTACAGGGAATATGGCTACACCTTC
>TRBJ2-3|NA|many|TRBV10-3
CAIEGETDTQYF
TGTGCCATCGAGGGTGAGACAGATACGCAGTATTTT
>TRBJ2-6|NA|NA|TRBV28
CASGIFSGANVLTF
TGTGCCAGCGGGATTTTCTCTGGGGCCAACGTCCTGACTTTC
>TRBJ1-2|TRBD1|NA|TRBV14
CASSPRQGGARGYGYTF
TGTGCCAGCAGCCCGCGACAGGGTGGAGCAAGGGGCTATGGCTACACCTTC
>TRBJ2-1|NA|NA|TRBV20-1
CSASDDDSSYNEQFF
TGCAGTGCTAGTGATGATGACAGCTCCTACAATGAGCAGTTCTTC
>TRBJ2-5|NA|few|TRBV4-3
CASSQVPGPQETQYF
TGCGCCAGCAGCCAAGTACCAGGGCCCCAAGAGACCCAGTACTTC
>TRBJ1-2|TRBD1|NA|TRBV6-5
CASSLQDRGYGYTF
TGTGCCAGCAGTTTACAGGACAGGGGCTATGGCTACACCTTC
>TRBJ1-1|NA|many|TRBV20-1
CSARPEPGVTEAFF
TGCAGTGCTAGACCGGAGCCTGGGGTGACTGAAGCTTTCTTT
>TRBJ1-5|NA|many|TRBV15
CATSREEVASQPQHF
TGTGCCACCAGCAGAGAGGAAGTGGCCAGTCAGCCCCAGCATTTT
>TRBJ2-4|NA|NA|TRBV7-2
CASSSHRQDLAKNIQYF
TGTGCCAGCAGCTCCCACCGACAGGATTTAGCCAAAAACATTCAGTACTTC
>TRBJ2-7|TRBD2|few|TRBV11-2
CASSLPGGVSYEQYF
TGTGCCAGCAGCTTACCGGGGGGTGTTTCCTACGAGCAGTACTTC
>TRBJ1-1|NA|many|TRBV4-2
CASSQASGAVEAFF
TGTGCCAGCAGCCAAGCTAGTGGCGCCGTTGAAGCTTTCTTT
>TRBJ2-7|NA|NA|TRBV5-1
CASSLIWGAGSYEQYF
TGCGCCAGCAGCTTAATTTGGGGGGCTGGCTCCTACGAGCAGTACTTC
>TRBJ2-7|TRBD1|few|TRBV23-1
CAVTGQTSYEQYF
TGCGCAGTGACGGGACAGACCTCCTACGAGCAGTACTTC
>TRBJ1-2|NA|NA|TRBV10-3
CAISESGRWPRSYTF
TGTGCCATCAGTGAGTCGGGAAGATGGCCTAGGAGCTACACCTTC
>TRBJ2-7|NA|NA|TRBV2
CASTPGDGLYEQYF
TGTGCCAGCACCCCTGGAGACGGATTATACGAGCAGTACTTC
>TRBJ2-4|NA|once|TRBV12-3/TRBV12-4
CASSRSSGAGNIQYF
TGTGCCAGCAGCCGTTCCTCAGGGGCGGGAAACATTCAGTACTTC
>TRBJ1-6|NA|many|TRBV28
CASSLKNSPLHF
TGTGCCAGCAGTTTGAAGAATTCACCCCTCCACTTT